Presented here are 3 T cell receptor beta chains from one specimen sequenced in a study of T cells in Graves' hyperthyroidism and ophthalmopathy. Researchers amplified the TCR beta CDR3 regions from RNA transcripts. In the first-round RT-PCR of the TCR CDR3, the HTBI primer set was used. TCRdb fed the multiplex PCR reads into MiXCR, producing one record per CDR3 protein. The table records 250,000 to 300,000 distinct CDR3 sequences, approximately 14% of them present only once. The sample taken for sequencing was blood. Receptors originate from a woman aged 50 to 60 with Graves' hyperthyroidism that later progressed to Graves' ophthalmopathy.

This clonotype was seen more than once but under ten times. The CDR3 DNA reads as TGTGCCAGCAGCGGTAAGGGGGGATCTGGAAACACCATATATTTT. The encoded protein is CASSGKGGSGNTIYF. The gene calls are TRBV9 and TRBJ1-3; D perhaps matches TRBD1 (6 bases). The CDR3 has 15 residues. Germline CDR1 reads SGDLS; CDR2 reads YYNGEE. The V end lost 3 bases, the J end lost 1 base, and 11 bases lay between the germline ends.

V gene TRBV5-1 combines with J gene TRBJ2-1; tentative D call: TRBD1 (8 bases). Between the trimmed V and J ends, which lost 4 bases and 6 bases, there was a span of 20 bases. CDR1 is SGHRS and CDR2 is YFSETQ in the germline V gene. The CDR3 has 16 residues. CDR3 loop: CASSLGGTGFFNEQFF. In DNA, the CDR3 is TGCGCCAGCAGCCTGGGGGGGACAGGTTTTTTCAATGAGCAGTTCTTC.

The chain joins TRBV20-1 to TRBJ1-1, with D possibly TRBD1 on 5 matching bases. Germline values: CDR1 DFQATT, CDR2 SNEGSKA (reference sequence). The length of the CDR3 is 11 residues. V was trimmed by 4 bases and J by 5 bases, leaving 8 bases between them. CDR3 protein: CSAMGVTEAFF. Written as DNA, the CDR3 is TGCAGTGCTATGGGGGTTACTGAAGCTTTCTTT.